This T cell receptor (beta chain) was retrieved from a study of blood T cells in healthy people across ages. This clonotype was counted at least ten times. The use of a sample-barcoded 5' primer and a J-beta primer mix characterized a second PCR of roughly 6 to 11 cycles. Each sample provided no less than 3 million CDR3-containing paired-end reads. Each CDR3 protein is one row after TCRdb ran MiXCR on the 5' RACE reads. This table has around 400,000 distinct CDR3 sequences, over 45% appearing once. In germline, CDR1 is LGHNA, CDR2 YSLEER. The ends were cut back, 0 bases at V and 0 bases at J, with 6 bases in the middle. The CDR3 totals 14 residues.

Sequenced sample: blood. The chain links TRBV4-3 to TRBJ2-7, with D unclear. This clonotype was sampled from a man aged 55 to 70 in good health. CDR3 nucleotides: TGCGCCAGCAGCCAAGACAGCCTCTCCTACGAGCAGTACTTC. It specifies CASSQDSLSYEQYF.